This TCR beta chain was obtained from a study of T cells in Graves' hyperthyroidism and ophthalmopathy. Using RNA transcripts as the source, TCR beta CDR3 regions were amplified. HTBI primers were the set used in a first-round RT-PCR of the TCR CDR3. From the multiplex PCR reads, TCRdb called clonotypes with MiXCR, one entry per CDR3 protein. In the table there are 350,000 to 400,000 distinct CDR3 sequences, more than 13% of which are singletons. Only a few counts were recorded for this clonotype. Trimming shortened V by 4 bases and J by 0 bases, and 14 bases separated the two germline ends. The germline V gene has CDR1 KGHSH and CDR2 LQKENI. The CDR3 consists of 16 residues.

This sequence originates from a woman between 25 and 40 years old with Graves' hyperthyroidism. The sample comprised blood. The chain employs TRBV18 and TRBJ2-3, with a tentative D call TRBD1 (5 bases). The CDR3 here is CASSRGRTASTDTQYF. CDR3 DNA sequence: TGTGCCAGCTCACGGGGCAGGACCGCTAGCACAGATACGCAGTATTTT.